These 8 T cell receptor beta chains share one sample of origin, sequenced in a study of post-analysis software for immune sequencing data. Unique-molecular-identifier-tagged TCR beta cDNA libraries were used. MiXCR, run by TCRdb on the PCR reads, gives a single entry per CDR3 protein. The data show just over 250,000 distinct CDR3 sequences, 35% to 40% seen once. Study conclusions and caveats: With TRBV5-6, TRBV5-1 and TRBV20-1 included, about five TRBV segments were more frequent in patients than in controls.

Their specific antigens are unknown. Sequencing was done on a sample of blood. The receptors were sampled from a girl under 18 with multiple sclerosis.

This clonotype was detected only a few times. A much larger clonotype is one base distant, so this may be a read error. The chain couples TRBV11-2 to TRBJ2-7; no reliable D call. The germline V and J ends were trimmed by 8 bases and 3 bases, with 14 bases remaining between them. CDR1 is SGHAT and CDR2 is FQNNGV in the germline V gene. CDR3 length equals 13 residues. CDR3 sequence (DNA): TGTGCCAGCGGCAAGGACCTATACTACGAGCAGTACTTC. It is translated as CASGKDLYYEQYF.

This chain joins TRBV27 and TRBJ2-5; 10 bases map to TRBD1. The tail of the sequence fits TRBJ2-7 better, so the J call may be wrong. The CDR3 consists of 14 residues. CDR1 and CDR2 (germline): MNHEY, SMNVEV (reference sequence). CDR3 protein: CASRSGQGGNEQYF. CDR3 in DNA: TGTGCCAGCAGGTCCGGACAGGGGGGCAACGAGCAGTACTTC.

This clonotype was picked up one time. V gene TRBV27 combines with J gene TRBJ2-1; 15 nucleotides match TRBD2. Germline V lookup: CDR1 MNHEY, CDR2 SMNVEV (reference sequence). J was trimmed by 1 base and V by 4 bases; bases with no gene match: 5. CDR3 length: 18 residues. The CDR3 is CASSSGLAGGPSYNEQFF. The CDR3 DNA is TGTGCCAGCAGTTCGGGACTAGCGGGGGGCCCTTCCTACAATGAGCAGTTCTTC.

The J gene is TRBJ1-1, the V gene TRBV29-1; D not certain. Trimming cost V 4 bases and J 0 bases, with 9 bases left between them. From germline, CDR1 is SQVTM and CDR2 ANQGSEA. This CDR3 comprises 13 residues. The CDR3 nucleotides are TGCAGCGTTGTGCCAGGCTTGAACACTGAAGCTTTCTTT. Protein product: CSVVPGLNTEAFF.

V usage is TRBV9 and J usage is TRBJ2-5; no clear D gene. From germline, CDR1 is SGDLS and CDR2 YYNGEE. The CDR3 runs to 15 residues. V shed 0 bases and J shed 2 bases, with 11 bases lying between them. CDR3 nucleotides: TGTGCCAGCAGCGTAGGTACGGGTAATCAAGAGACCCAGTACTTC. This translates into CASSVGTGNQETQYF.

Many counts were recorded for this clonotype. The chain recombines TRBV29-1 with TRBJ2-4; 9 nucleotides match TRBD2. CDR3 length: 15 residues. J was trimmed by 11 bases and V by 4 bases; bases with no gene match: 15. Germline CDR1 is SQVTM and CDR2 is ANQGSEA. The CDR3 loop is CSVADRASGVKFQYF. The CDR3 nucleotides are TGCAGCGTTGCGGATCGGGCTAGCGGGGTGAAATTTCAGTACTTC.

The chain uses TRBV7-9 and TRBJ1-1, with D unresolved. Germline CDR1 reads SEHNR; CDR2 reads FQNEAQ (reference sequence). This CDR3 region has 14 residues. V lost 6 bases and J lost 3, with 14 bases in between. CDR3 DNA sequence: TGTGCCAGCAGATGGCCGTGGTCGGACACTGAAGCTTTCTTT. Amino acids: CASRWPWSDTEAFF. Complete variable domain (other parts from reference TRBV7-9 and TRBJ1-1): DTGVSQNPRHKITKRGQNVTFRCDPISEHNRLYWYRQTLGQGPEFLTYFQNEAQLEKSRLLSDRFSAERPKGSFSTLEIQRTEQGDSAMYLCASRWPWSDTEAFFGQGTRLTVV.

Turning to this clonotype: This could be a read error, since a much larger clone is one nucleotide away. CDR3 residues: CASSFGTGADEQYF. In nucleotides, the CDR3 is TGTGCCAGCAGCTTCGGAACAGGGGCGGATGAGCAGTACTTC. The chain recombines TRBV7-2 with TRBJ2-7, with 7 bases that match TRBD1. V lost 3 bases, J lost 7 bases, and 9 bases stayed unmatched. This CDR3 is 14 amino acids long. Germline assignment: CDR1 SGHTA and CDR2 FQGNSA.